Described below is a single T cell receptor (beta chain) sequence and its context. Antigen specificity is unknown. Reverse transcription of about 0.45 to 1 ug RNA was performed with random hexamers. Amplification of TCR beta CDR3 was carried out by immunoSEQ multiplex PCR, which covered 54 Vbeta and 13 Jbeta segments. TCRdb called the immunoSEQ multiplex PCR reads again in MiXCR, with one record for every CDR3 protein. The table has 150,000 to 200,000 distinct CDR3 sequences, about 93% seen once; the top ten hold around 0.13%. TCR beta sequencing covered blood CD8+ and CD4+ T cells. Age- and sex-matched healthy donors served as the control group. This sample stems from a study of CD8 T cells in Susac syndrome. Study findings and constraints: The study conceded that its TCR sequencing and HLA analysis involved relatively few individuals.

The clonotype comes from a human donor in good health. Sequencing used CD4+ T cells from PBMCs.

CDR3 residues: CASSLTPYEQYF. The DNA of the CDR3 is TGTGCCAGCAGCTTAACTCCCTACGAGCAGTACTTC. The rearrangement joins TRBV7-9 to TRBJ2-7, with D unresolved. The germline gives CDR1 SEHNR, CDR2 FQNEAQ (reference sequence). This CDR3 region has 12 residues. Trimming shortened V by 2 bases and J by 2 bases, and 4 bases separated the two germline ends.